Shown below are 8 T cell receptor beta chains from a single sample sequenced in a study of post-analysis software for immune sequencing data. Study results and limitations: Patients showed TRBV5-6, TRBV5-1 and TRBV20-1 among five TRBV segments more frequent than in controls.

These receptors are not linked to any known antigen. Unique molecular identifiers were built into the TCR beta cDNA libraries. MiXCR was run by TCRdb on the PCR reads, yielding one entry per CDR3 protein. The table shows hundreds of thousands of distinct CDR3 sequences, with approximately 45% occurring only once. Sequencing used blood. The receptor source for this set is a girl aged 10-17 years with multiple sclerosis.

This clonotype was seen a few times. The chain uses TRBV11-2 and TRBJ2-1, with D tentatively TRBD2 (5 bases). This CDR3 has 12 residues. The V end was cut by 3 bases, the J end by 10 bases, with 10 bases between. Germline V gene lookup returns CDR1 SGHAT and CDR2 FQNNGV. CDR3 sequence (DNA): TGTGCCAGCAGCTTCGGGGTCAAGGAGCAGTTCTTC. Its translation: CASSFGVKEQFF.

In its sample, this clonotype was seen once. The chain is built from TRBV10-3 and TRBJ2-1; D unclear. In germline, CDR1 is ENHRY, CDR2 SYGVKD. The V and J ends lost 10 bases and 0 bases respectively, with 13 bases between them. This CDR3 is built from 14 residues. Written as DNA, the CDR3 is TGTGCCACTAACGATCCCAGCTCCTACAATGAGCAGTTCTTC. This sequence encodes CATNDPSSYNEQFF.

This clonotype was counted between two and nine times. V is TRBV28 and J is TRBJ2-1, with D possibly matching TRBD1 (6 bases). Trimming removed 7 bases at V and 4 bases at J, with 17 bases between. The CDR3 totals 15 residues. The germline V gene encodes CDR1 MDHEN and CDR2 SYDVKM. CDR3 loop: CASKGVRVGYNEQFF. In nucleotides, the CDR3 is TGTGCCAGCAAGGGGGTGCGGGTGGGGTACAATGAGCAGTTCTTC.

This clonotype was seen only once. The chain carries TRBV12-3 or TRBV12-4 and TRBJ1-2; 8 bases agree with TRBD1. J lost 5 bases, V lost 3 bases, and 8 bases had no gene match. This CDR3 has 15 amino acids. The CDR3: CASSFLPRQGYGYTF. The CDR3 DNA sequence: TGTGCCAGCAGTTTCCTCCCCAGACAGGGGTATGGCTACACCTTC.

This clonotype occurred a few times. V and J are TRBV29-1 and TRBJ2-1; the match to TRBD1 covers 8 bases. CDR3 length equals 13 residues. Germline CDR1 SQVTM, CDR2 ANQGSEA. J gave up 5 bases and V 6 bases, and 6 bases lay outside the gene matches. CDR3 loop: CSVETGVNNEQFF. CDR3 DNA: TGCAGCGTAGAGACAGGGGTAAACAATGAGCAGTTCTTC.

This clonotype was detected only a few times. V is TRBV20-1 and J is TRBJ2-7; possibly TRBD1 or TRBD2 for D (5 bases each). V lost 5 bases and J lost 3, with 14 bases in between. This CDR3 contains 13 residues. Germline CDR1 DFQATT, CDR2 SNEGSKA (reference sequence). CDR3: CSAADGTLYEQYF. The CDR3 DNA reads TGCAGTGCTGCAGATGGGACCCTCTACGAGCAGTACTTC.

This clonotype has just a few counts. V is TRBV5-1 and J is TRBJ2-1; TRBD2 might be the D (5 bases). Per germline, CDR1 SGHRS and CDR2 YFSETQ. V lost 4 bases and J lost 2, with 16 bases in between. This CDR3 spans 16 amino acids. DNA of the CDR3: TGCGCCAGCAGCCGTAGGAGCGGAAGGCCCTACAATGAGCAGTTCTTC. As protein: CASSRRSGRPYNEQFF.

The chain couples TRBV11-2 to TRBJ1-2, with D unresolved. Germline loops: CDR1 SGHAT, CDR2 FQNNGV. Trimming left V 0 bases short and J 6 bases short, with 20 bases between. The CDR3 spans 17 residues. The DNA for the CDR3 is TGTGCCAGCAGCTTAGATATTTTTGGGTCGACTGAAAATGGCTACACCTTC. Protein product: CASSLDIFGSTENGYTF.